The 10 T cell receptor beta chains listed next were all sequenced from one sample in a study of blood T cell repertoires in COVID-19. Sequencing was performed with immunoSEQ multiplex PCR; in TCRdb, only in-frame clones are kept and a portion is missing. The profile shows under 300,000 clones, 89% of them singletons. Sequencing was carried out using peripheral blood. The receptors stem from a woman aged 40 to 50 who had recovered from COVID-19.

This clone was detected once. The chain has TRBV5-3 and TRBJ2-3, with 7 bases that match TRBD2. TRBV5-3 falls under the ORF class, with uncertain function. Trimming removed 1 base from V and 4 bases from J; junction bases left unmatched: 12. The CDR3 runs 17 residues. The CDR3 loop reads CARSLIPGLIVADTQYF. In nucleotides, the CDR3 is TGTGCCAGAAGCTTGATCCCGGGACTAATAGTGGCAGATACGCAGTATTTT.

V usage is TRBV21-1 and J usage is TRBJ2-1; the tabulated D call, TRBD2, remains unverified against the DNA. TRBV21-1 is a recognized pseudogene. The CDR3 is 15 amino acids. The CDR3 loop reads CASSKALAGNNEQFF. DNA for the CDR3: TGTGCCAGCAGCAAAGCGCTGGCGGGGAACAATGAGCAGTTCTTC.

Many counts were recorded for this clone. V gene TRBV2 combines with J gene TRBJ2-7; D not certain. V shed 2 bases and J shed 5 bases, with 10 bases lying between them. Germline V gives CDR1 SNHLY, CDR2 FYNNEI. This CDR3 has 13 amino acids. CDR3: CASSELSPNEQYF. CDR3 nucleotide sequence: TGTGCCAGCAGTGAACTGAGCCCCAACGAGCAGTACTTC.

V usage is TRBV2 and J usage is TRBJ2-1, with 10 bases that match TRBD2. CDR3 length: 15 residues. The germline gives CDR1 SNHLY, CDR2 FYNNEI. The ends lost 6 bases at V and 4 bases at J; junction bases unmatched: 6. The CDR3 DNA reads TGTGCCAGCAGAGATAGCGGGAGGCGGTACAATGAGCAGTTCTTC. Residues: CASRDSGRRYNEQFF.

J is TRBJ2-7 and V is TRBV5-4; D is possibly TRBD1 (6 bases). This CDR3 has 16 residues. V gave up 0 bases and J gave up 6 bases, with 19 bases separating them. From germline, CDR1 is SGHNT and CDR2 YYREEE (reference sequence). CDR3 amino acids: CASSLGAAGLQGEQYF. The CDR3 DNA reads TGTGCCAGCAGCTTGGGAGCCGCCGGGTTACAGGGCGAGCAGTACTTC.

The chain links TRBV27 to TRBJ2-1; D is perhaps TRBD2 (6 bases). CDR1 is MNHEY, CDR2 SMNVEV, per germline (reference sequence). The germline V and J ends were trimmed by 5 bases and 9 bases, with 17 bases remaining between them. CDR3 size: 14 residues. CDR3 protein: CASSPSGFGAEQFF. The CDR3 region has the DNA TGTGCCAGCAGTCCCAGCGGGTTTGGGGCTGAGCAGTTCTTC.

This chain links TRBV11-2 with TRBJ1-4; possible D gene TRBD1, 5 bases. This CDR3 spans 17 amino acids. Germline CDR1 SGHAT, CDR2 FQNNGV. V shed 3 bases and J shed 4 bases, with 18 bases lying between them. The CDR3: CASSFRTPGGVNEKLFF. The DNA of the CDR3 is TGTGCCAGCAGCTTCCGGACACCAGGAGGGGTTAATGAAAAACTGTTTTTT.

The chain recombines TRBV24-1 with TRBJ2-5; 12 nucleotides align to TRBD2. V shed 12 bases and J 7 bases; nucleotides not matched to a gene: 20. The CDR3 runs to 17 residues. Germline lookup yields CDR1 KGHDR and CDR2 SFDVKD. CDR3 residues: CASSLILAGGLSGTQYF. The CDR3 DNA sequence: TGTGCCTCATCCCTCATTCTAGCGGGAGGGCTCTCAGGGACCCAGTACTTC.

This clone occurred once. The V gene is TRBV7-9, the J gene TRBJ2-3; D may be TRBD2 (7 bases). CDR3 length equals 16 residues. Germline V gives CDR1 SEHNR, CDR2 FQNEAQ (reference sequence). V was clipped by 5 bases and J by 0 bases, with 15 bases between them. CDR3 loop: CASSPVGGPSTDTQYF. In nucleotides, the CDR3 is TGTGCCAGCAGCCCGGTGGGGGGGCCTAGCACAGATACGCAGTATTTT.

This clone was counted once. The V call is TRBV27, the J call TRBJ2-4, with D possibly TRBD2 on 5 matching bases. The V end was cut by 5 bases, the J end by 1 base, with 18 bases between. This CDR3 region has 17 residues. Germline CDR1 MNHEY, CDR2 SMNVEV (reference sequence). CDR3 loop: CASSPHLGSGAKNIQYF. In nucleotides, the CDR3 is TGTGCCAGCAGTCCACATCTAGGGAGTGGGGCCAAAAACATTCAGTACTTC.